The rows below give T cell receptor beta chains drawn from one sample of a study of blood T cell repertoires in COVID-19. The repertoire was sequenced with immunoSEQ multiplex PCR; TCRdb's copy has only in-frame clones and lacks some. In the table there are approximately 390,000 clones, 70% to 90% of which are singletons. Sample: peripheral blood. The receptors were gathered from a woman aged 55 to 70 with COVID-19, enrolled during active disease. Each CDR3 is given with its conserved first and last residue. The D gene is left open where the match is weak. Clone size appears in some rows only: once, few, many, or a class for an expanded clone.

-	-	TRBJ2-2	TRBV6-4	TGTGCCAGCCGCCCCGCAACGGACACCGGGGAGCTGTTTTTT	CASRPATDTGELFF
-	TRBD1	TRBJ1-5	TRBV19	TGTGCCAGTAGTATCCCCCAAGGGACAGGGGGAGGCAATCAGCCCCAGCATTTT	CASSIPQGTGGGNQPQHF
-	-	TRBJ1-2	TRBV2	TGTGCCAGCAGTGAAGTTTTATTACGGGACAAAGGCTACACCTTC	CASSEVLLRDKGYTF
-	-	TRBJ1-1	TRBV6-5	TGTGCCAGCAGCTTGACAGCAATGAACACTGAAGCTTTCTTT	CASSLTAMNTEAFF
-	-	TRBJ2-7	TRBV18	TGTGCCAGCTCACCACCAGAGGCAGGGTATCGTGAGCAGTACTTC	CASSPPEAGYREQYF
-	TRBD1	TRBJ1-5	TRBV7-9	TGTGCCAGCAGCCTACAGGGGAATCAGCCCCAGCATTTT	CASSLQGNQPQHF
-	TRBD2	TRBJ2-1	TRBV6-5	TGTGCCAGCAGTTACTCTAGGGAGGGGATTGGTGAGCAGTTCTTC	CASSYSREGIGEQFF
-	TRBD1	TRBJ2-3	TRBV16	TGTGCCAGCAGCGGGGACAGGGGAGGCGCAGATACGCAGTATTTT	CASSGDRGGADTQYF
-	TRBD1	TRBJ1-1	TRBV4-1	TGCGCCAGCAGCCAAAACAGGGGTTGGGGTGAAGCTTTCTTT	CASSQNRGWGEAFF
-	-	TRBJ1-1	TRBV5-5	TGTGCCAGCAGCTTGGATGGCAGGAACACTGAAGCTTTCTTT	CASSLDGRNTEAFF
-	TRBD1	TRBJ2-7	TRBV12-5	TGTGCTAGTGGACCTGGGACAGGGGCCTCAGGGCAGTACTTC	CASGPGTGASGQYF
-	TRBD1	TRBJ1-1	TRBV28	TGTGCCAGCACCCCCTCCGGGACAGAGAACACTGAAGCTTTCTTT	CASTPSGTENTEAFF
once	-	TRBJ1-4	TRBV11-2	TGTGCCAGCAGCCCACAGGGAGGGGGTATAGTCGGTGAAAAACTGTTTTTT	CASSPQGGGIVGEKLFF
-	TRBD2	TRBJ2-1	TRBV28	TGTGCCGGCCGACTAGCGGCGGGGAATGAGCAGTTCTTC	CAGRLAAGNEQFF
-	-	TRBJ1-1	TRBV29-1	TGCAGCGTTGCGGGCGGGCGGACCACTGAAGCTTTCTTT	CSVAGGRTTEAFF
once	TRBD1	TRBJ2-5	TRBV11-2	TGTGCCAGCAGCCCTGGGACAGGGCGGTGGGAGACCCAGTACTTC	CASSPGTGRWETQYF
-	-	TRBJ2-1	TRBV5-1	TGCGCCAGCAGCCTTACGGGTGCTAGCCTCGATGAGCAGTTCTTC	CASSLTGASLDEQFF
-	TRBD1	TRBJ2-1	TRBV5-1	TGCGCCAGCAGCGGGACAGTGGGGCTTAATGAGCAGTTCTTC	CASSGTVGLNEQFF
-	-	TRBJ1-5	TRBV12-3/TRBV12-4	TGTGCCAGCAGTTTCGGGCAGGGCCAGCCCCAGCATTTT	CASSFGQGQPQHF
-	-	TRBJ1-3	TRBV6-5	TGTGCCACCTTGCCAGGACATAACTCTGGAAACACCATATATTTT	CATLPGHNSGNTIYF
-	TRBD2	TRBJ2-1	TRBV5-6	TGTGCCAGCAGCCACCCTAGCGGGGGGGCCGGGGATGAGCAGTTCTTC	CASSHPSGGAGDEQFF
few	TRBD1	TRBJ2-2	TRBV14	TGTGCCAGCAGCCGGAGATGGACAGGACAAAGGAACACCGGGGAGCTGTTTTTT	CASSRRWTGQRNTGELFF
-	TRBD2	TRBJ2-1	TRBV29-1	TGCAGCGTTAAGAACCCCGGGATAGCGGGGGGAAACAATGAGCAGTTCTTC	CSVKNPGIAGGNNEQFF
-	-	TRBJ2-7	TRBV6-5	TGTGCCAGCACCCAGGGGTCTAGCTCCTACGAGCAGTACTTC	CASTQGSSSYEQYF
-	-	TRBJ1-4	TRBV2	TGTGCCAGCAGTGGGCAGGCATTGGATGAAAAACTGTTTTTT	CASSGQALDEKLFF
-	-	TRBJ2-7	TRBV10-3	TGTGCATCGGGCAGGGAACCCTACGAGCAGTACTTC	CASGREPYEQYF
-	TRBD2	TRBJ2-3	TRBV2	TGTGCCACGAGGGGTAGCGGGGGAATTCCAGATACGCAGTATTTT	CATRGSGGIPDTQYF
once	-	TRBJ1-2	TRBV3-1/TRBV3-2	TGTGCCAGCAGCCAAGGAAAAGGGGTTGGCTACACCTTC	CASSQGKGVGYTF
-	-	TRBJ1-2	TRBV4-2	TGTGCCAGCAGCCCGTCCGTGAGCGTTCGATCAGGCTACACCTTC	CASSPSVSVRSGYTF
-	-	TRBJ1-6	TRBV6-1	TGTGCCAGCAGTGAAAACAGGGATAGGAATTCACCCCTCCACTTT	CASSENRDRNSPLHF
-	TRBD1	TRBJ1-1	TRBV19	TGTGCCAGGGCCCTAGGGGGCACTGGTGAAGCTTTCTTT	CARALGGTGEAFF
-	TRBD1	TRBJ1-1	TRBV3-1/TRBV3-2	TGTGCCAGCAGCCTTTACAGGGGGATGAACACTGAAGCTTTCTTT	CASSLYRGMNTEAFF
-	TRBD2	TRBJ2-4	TRBV9	TGTGCCAGCAGCCCCCGATCCGGGGGGGACTCCAAAAACATTCAGTACTTC	CASSPRSGGDSKNIQYF
-	TRBD1	TRBJ1-4	TRBV29-1	TGCAGCGTCTACGGACAGGGCGACCCAACTAATGAAAAACTGTTTTTT	CSVYGQGDPTNEKLFF
-	-	TRBJ2-4	TRBV15	TGTGCCACCAGCAGAACCCGGACAGAATTTGCCAAAAACATTCAGTACTTC	CATSRTRTEFAKNIQYF
-	TRBD1	TRBJ2-1	TRBV14	TGTGCCAGCAGCCAAGTAGGGGGCAGGTGGGGCAATGAGCAGTTCTTC	CASSQVGGRWGNEQFF
-	-	TRBJ2-7	TRBV15	TGTGCCACCAGCAGGGACACCCGTTCCTACGAGCAGTACTTC	CATSRDTRSYEQYF
-	-	TRBJ1-5	TRBV6-5	TGTGCCAGGGAACAGCAGCCCCAGCATTTT	CAREQQPQHF
-	-	TRBJ2-5	TRBV21-1	TGTGCCAGCAGCATAAGTCTAGCGGGGAGAGAGACCCAGTACTTC	CASSISLAGRETQYF
-	-	TRBJ1-5	TRBV7-9	TGTGCCAGCAGCTTAGGACTAGGTCCCAATCAGCCCCAGCATTTT	CASSLGLGPNQPQHF
-	-	TRBJ1-3	TRBV5-1	TGCGCCAGCAGCCAACAAACAGGGCACTCTGGAAACACCATATATTTT	CASSQQTGHSGNTIYF
-	TRBD1	TRBJ2-3	TRBV5-4	TGTGCCAGCAGCCCGGGACAGGGGGCACGTCGAGATACGCAGTATTTT	CASSPGQGARRDTQYF
-	TRBD1	TRBJ2-3	TRBV24-1	TGTGCCACCAGCCAGGGACAGGGTAGCACAGATACGCAGTATTTT	CATSQGQGSTDTQYF
-	-	TRBJ2-7	TRBV2	TGTGCCAGCAGTCTCCGGGACAACTACGAGCAGTACTTC	CASSLRDNYEQYF
-	-	TRBJ1-1	TRBV19	TGTGCCAGTAGTATAGCTGTTCTTGACACTGAAGCTTTCTTT	CASSIAVLDTEAFF
-	-	TRBJ1-1	TRBV25-1	TGTGCCAGCAGTGATCGACAAACCGACGAAGCTTTCTTT	CASSDRQTDEAFF
-	-	TRBJ1-2	TRBV19	TGTGCCAGTACGGATTACGGGAACTATGGCTACACCTTC	CASTDYGNYGYTF
-	-	TRBJ1-5	TRBV27	TGTGCCAGCAGTTTATCAGCAAGGGGGTGGTTAAGCAATCAGCCCCAGCATTTT	CASSLSARGWLSNQPQHF
-	-	TRBJ2-2	TRBV6-2/TRBV6-3	TGTGCCAGCAGTTCGCGACAGGCCCCGGACACCGGGGAGCTGTTTTTT	CASSSRQAPDTGELFF
-	TRBD1	TRBJ2-2	TRBV5-1	TGCGCCAGCAGCTTCACAGGGGGCACCGGGGAGCTGTTTTTT	CASSFTGGTGELFF
-	-	TRBJ2-7	TRBV5-1	TGCGCCAGCAGCTTGGGGGAGTCCTACGAGCAGTACTTC	CASSLGESYEQYF
-	-	TRBJ1-5	TRBV7-3	TGTGCCAGCAGCTTAAAGGCCTGTATGCAGGATGTCAGGGTGCCAAATCAGCCCCAGCATTTT	CASSLKACMQDVRVPNQPQHF
-	TRBD1	TRBJ1-1	TRBV11-2	TGTGCCAGCAGCTCCCGACAGGGAAACACTGAAGCTTTCTTT	CASSSRQGNTEAFF
-	-	TRBJ1-1	TRBV4-1	TGCGCCAGCAGCTCCCGGAGGGACCCTGAAGCTTTCTTT	CASSSRRDPEAFF